This is a list of T cell receptor beta chains from one sample in a study of OX40 agonist ivuxolimab in advanced cancers. Only in-frame clones appear in the TCRdb table, and some are missing; sequencing was by immunoSEQ multiplex PCR. The data show approximately 76,000 clones, with approximately 89% seen just once and under 0.8% held by the top ten. The material was CD4+ or CD8+ T cells sorted from blood, obtained in a trial of the OX40 agonist ivuxolimab. These receptors came from an adult with an advanced solid tumor such as melanoma, head and neck, liver or kidney cancer. The CDR3 runs from the conserved cysteine through the conserved F or W. A D gene is named only where the DNA matches it firmly. Clone size is given for some rows only: seen once, a few or many times, or a class if the clone is expanded.

D	V	J	length	size	CDR3	DNA
TRBD1	TRBV27	TRBJ1-1	15	-	CASRLRDRGNTEAFF	TGTGCCAGCAGGCTCCGGGACAGGGGGAACACTGAAGCTTTCTTT
TRBD1	TRBV5-4	TRBJ2-1	16	-	CASSVGQTSSYNEQFF	TGTGCCAGCAGCGTGGGACAGACATCCTCCTACAATGAGCAGTTCTTC
TRBD1	TRBV5-6	TRBJ1-2	13	few	CASSWGQDYGYTF	TGTGCCAGCAGCTGGGGACAGGACTATGGCTACACCTTC
TRBD2	TRBV15	TRBJ2-2	16	-	CATSRLAGTNTGELFF	TGTGCCACCAGCAGGTTAGCGGGGACGAACACCGGGGAGCTGTTTTTT
-	TRBV11-1	TRBJ2-5	14	-	CASSLQLGAETQYF	TGTGCCAGCAGCTTACAACTGGGGGCGGAGACCCAGTACTTC
-	TRBV21-1	TRBJ1-5	20	-	CASSKVSPGQLLHSNQPQHF	TGTGCCAGCAGCAAAGTCTCACCGGGACAGCTTCTTCATAGCAATCAGCCCCAGCATTTT
TRBD2	TRBV30	TRBJ2-5	16	-	CAWSRAGRGGSETQYF	TGTGCCTGGAGTCGTGCAGGGAGGGGAGGGTCGGAGACCCAGTACTTC
-	TRBV30	TRBJ1-3	13	-	CACPGPLRDTIYF	TGTGCCTGCCCCGGACCCCTTCGCGACACCATATATTTT
-	TRBV19	TRBJ2-5	13	few	CASSIGNQETQYF	TGTGCCAGTAGTATAGGGAACCAAGAGACCCAGTACTTC
TRBD1	TRBV5-4	TRBJ2-1	14	-	CASSPRDRGNEQFF	TGTGCCAGCAGCCCAAGGGACAGGGGAAATGAGCAGTTCTTC
-	TRBV27	TRBJ1-5	15	-	CASSLTAGVNQPQHF	TGTGCCAGCAGTTTAACGGCAGGGGTCAATCAGCCCCAGCATTTT
-	TRBV9	TRBJ1-6	13	-	CASSGSPDDPLHF	TGTGCCAGCAGCGGGTCCCCGGACGATCCCCTCCACTTT
TRBD1	TRBV6-1	TRBJ2-3	20	few	CASSEDPSGTGGGFTDTQYF	TGTGCCAGCAGTGAAGATCCTAGTGGGACAGGTGGGGGGTTCACAGATACGCAGTATTTT
-	TRBV6-5	TRBJ2-4	14	once	CASSPTLKEDIQYF	TGTGCCAGCAGTCCGACCCTCAAGGAAGACATTCAGTACTTC
TRBD1	TRBV7-2	TRBJ1-4	15	once	CASSLGIGGFEKLFF	TGTGCCAGCAGCTTAGGTATAGGGGGCTTTGAAAAACTGTTTTTT
TRBD1	TRBV9	TRBJ1-2	16	-	CASSVSPGTGSYGYTF	TGTGCCAGCAGCGTAAGTCCCGGGACAGGGAGCTATGGCTACACCTTC
-	TRBV19	TRBJ1-1	17	-	CASSINGQGTPYTEAFF	TGTGCCAGTAGTATTAACGGGCAGGGGACGCCTTACACTGAAGCTTTCTTT
TRBD2	TRBV30	TRBJ2-1	13	once	CAWSGSGTTPKFF	TGTGCCTGGAGTGGGAGCGGGACGACCCCGAAGTTCTTC
TRBD2	TRBV28	TRBJ2-7	16	-	CASSSGGLAGLYEQYF	TGTGCCAGCAGTTCTGGGGGACTAGCGGGGCTCTACGAGCAGTACTTC
-	TRBV30	TRBJ1-4	11	many	CAWKRGVKLFF	TGTGCCTGGAAAAGGGGAGTGAAACTGTTTTTT